This TCR beta chain was observed in a study of monozygotic twins with inflammatory bowel disease. A word on this clonotype: The antigen is not known.

Study-wide points: The authors found no support for a single strong IBD-associated signal or clonotype.

The CDR3 has 14 residues. From germline, CDR1 is SNHLY and CDR2 FYNNEI. Total RNA, at approximately 4,000 ng, went into every TCR library. Researchers used template switching to add UMIs featuring a 6-nucleotide sample barcode. TCRdb re-called the 5' RACE reads; one entry per CDR3 protein, DNA not given. This repertoire comprises fewer than 550,000 distinct CDR3 sequences; its ten largest clones make up 2.4%. The material sequenced was blood. The chain carries TRBV2 and TRBJ1-6; checking the TCRdb D call of TRBD1 is not possible without DNA. The receptor was derived from a human donor with ulcerative colitis or Crohn's disease, or a healthy co-twin of an affected twin (not recorded which). CDR3 loop: CAGLAGQGGSPLHF.